Sequencing of this TCR beta chain was carried out in a study of cytomegalovirus exposure and HLA in healthy donors. Study observations and caveats: Serostatus for CMV was the only available immune exposure information. The CMV antigen specificity of a few CMV-associated chains was confirmed through in vitro analysis.

The CDR3 length is 16 residues. Germline lookup yields CDR1 SGHNT and CDR2 YYREEE (reference sequence). The V and J ends lost 0 bases and 5 bases, in that order; junction bases with no gene match: 5. The PCR employed 60 Vbeta primers together with 13 Jbeta primers. Sequencing used immunoSEQ multiplex PCR; TCRdb keeps in-frame clones, though not all of them. The table includes about 130,000 clones, around 70% detected once. This clone was recorded a few times. Its antigen remains unknown. The source is a woman aged 60-75 years in good health and CMV-seropositive. V is TRBV5-4 and J is TRBJ2-2; TRBD2 aligns across 9 bases. The sequenced sample was PBMCs. This chain's CDR3 is CASSLGLAGQTGELFF. CDR3 coding DNA: TGTGCCAGCAGCTTGGGTCTAGCGGGGCAAACCGGGGAGCTGTTTTTT.